These 6 T cell receptor beta chains came from one sample sequenced in a study of CD8+CD57+ T cells in acquired aplastic anemia. According to the study, genomic DNA was the template for TCR beta VDJ and CDR3 profiling. TCRdb ran MiXCR on the reads and lists one entry per CDR3 protein. The table includes under 500,000 distinct CDR3 sequences, 25% to 40% detected once. In patients chosen for sequencing, flow cytometry had shown CD8+CD57+ cell expansion. Sequences were obtained from sorted CD4+, CD8+, or CD8+CD57+ T cells (not recorded which) from PBMCs. The receptor set was obtained from a human donor with aplastic anemia.

This clonotype has at least ten counts. The rearrangement uses TRBV10-3 and TRBJ2-5; no clear D gene. CDR1 and CDR2 from the germline V gene are ENHRY and SYGVKD. The V and J ends lost 6 bases and 5 bases respectively, with 16 bases between them. There are 14 residues in the CDR3. The CDR3 sequence: CAISPRAFGETQYF. In nucleotides, the CDR3 is TGTGCCATCAGCCCTAGGGCTTTTGGGGAGACCCAGTACTTC.

The chain carries TRBV6-1 and TRBJ1-2, with TRBD1 as a possible D gene (6 bases). The CDR3 has 16 residues. CDR1 is MNHNS, CDR2 SASEGT, per germline. V was trimmed by 6 bases and J by 2 bases, leaving 19 bases between them. The CDR3 region has the DNA TGTGCCAGCAGGAGAATCGGACAGACCCCAAACTATGGCTACACCTTC. It specifies CASRRIGQTPNYGYTF.

This clonotype was detected only a few times. The chain carries TRBV30 and TRBJ1-6, with a weak D call TRBD1 (5 bases). Germline V gene lookup returns CDR1 GTSNPN and CDR2 SVGIG (reference sequence). The CDR3 spans 14 residues. The V and J ends lost 0 bases and 9 bases respectively, with 12 bases between them. The CDR3 is CAWSVRREGSPLHF. In DNA, the CDR3 is TGTGCCTGGAGTGTACGCAGGGAGGGTTCACCCCTCCACTTT.

The chain is built from TRBV29-1 and TRBJ1-2, with 7 bases identical to TRBD1. The CDR3 is made up of 15 amino acids. The V gene end was trimmed by 4 bases and the J gene end by 8 bases; junction bases not matched to a gene: 16. Germline V lookup: CDR1 SQVTM, CDR2 ANQGSEA. CDR3 nucleotides: TGCAGCGTTGGAGGGTATTCAGACAGGGAGTACGGCTACACCTTC. As protein: CSVGGYSDREYGYTF.

The CDR3 loop is CASSEEWEGFSHQPQHF. The DNA of the CDR3 is TGTGCCAGCAGTGAAGAGTGGGAGGGATTCTCACATCAGCCCCAGCATTTT. The V call is TRBV6-1, the J call TRBJ1-5; D remains ambiguous. CDR3 length: 17 residues. Germline assignment: CDR1 MNHNS and CDR2 SASEGT. The V and J ends lost 1 base and 5 bases respectively, with 18 bases between them.

As concerns this clonotype: Since the CDR3 does not end with the conserved phenylalanine or tryptophan, this likely comes from a read error. Because the CDR3's place on the DNA is in doubt, the DNA is left out and the CDR3 is given as listed by TCRdb. V gene TRBV19 combines with J gene TRBJ2-7; TRBD1 is the table's D call and was not checked against the DNA. The CDR3 spans 8 amino acids, including both terminal residues. CDR1 is LNHDA, CDR2 SQIVND, per germline (reference sequence). CDR3 residues: CASSTRTG.